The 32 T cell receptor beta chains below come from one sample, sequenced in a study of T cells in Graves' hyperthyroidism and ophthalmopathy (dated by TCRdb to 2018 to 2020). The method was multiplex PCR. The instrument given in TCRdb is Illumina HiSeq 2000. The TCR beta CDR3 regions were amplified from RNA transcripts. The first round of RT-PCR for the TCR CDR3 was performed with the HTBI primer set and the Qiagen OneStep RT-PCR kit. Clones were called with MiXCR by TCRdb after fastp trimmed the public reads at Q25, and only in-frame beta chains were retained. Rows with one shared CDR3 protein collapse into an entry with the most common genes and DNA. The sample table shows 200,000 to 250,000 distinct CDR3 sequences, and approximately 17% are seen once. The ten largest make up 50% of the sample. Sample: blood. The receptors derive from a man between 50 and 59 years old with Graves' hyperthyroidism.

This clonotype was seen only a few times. CDR3 residues: CASSYSPGLAGGPGAKNIQYF. Written as DNA, the CDR3 is TGTGCCAGCAGTTACTCGCCGGGACTAGCGGGAGGGCCTGGGGCCAAAAACATTCAGTACTTC. The chain is built from TRBV6-6 and TRBJ2-4, with 16 nucleotides matching TRBD2. The CDR3 has 21 residues. Trimming at V came to 0 bases and at J to 1 base, leaving 9 bases not matched to a gene. Germline V gene lookup returns CDR1 MNHNY and CDR2 SVGAGI (reference sequence).

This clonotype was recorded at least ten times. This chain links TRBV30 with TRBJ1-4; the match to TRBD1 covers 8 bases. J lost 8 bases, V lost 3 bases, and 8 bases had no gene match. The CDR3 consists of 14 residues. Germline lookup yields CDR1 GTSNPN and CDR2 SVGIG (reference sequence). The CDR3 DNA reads TGTGCCTGGAGCGGGACAGGTCTAGGGGAAAAACTGTTTTTT. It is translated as CAWSGTGLGEKLFF.

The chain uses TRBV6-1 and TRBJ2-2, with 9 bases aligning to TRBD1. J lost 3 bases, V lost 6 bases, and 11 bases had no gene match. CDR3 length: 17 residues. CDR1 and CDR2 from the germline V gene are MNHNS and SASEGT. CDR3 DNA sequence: TGTGCCAGCAGCCGGACCCGGGACAGGGTGGACACCGGGGAGCTGTTTTTT. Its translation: CASSRTRDRVDTGELFF.

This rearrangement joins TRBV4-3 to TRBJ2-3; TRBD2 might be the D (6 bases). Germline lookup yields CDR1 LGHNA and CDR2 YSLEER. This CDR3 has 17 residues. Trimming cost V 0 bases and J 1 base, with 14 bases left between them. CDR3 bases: TGCGCCAGCAGCCAAGATTCGGGGGAGTTCGGCACAGATACGCAGTATTTT. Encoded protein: CASSQDSGEFGTDTQYF.

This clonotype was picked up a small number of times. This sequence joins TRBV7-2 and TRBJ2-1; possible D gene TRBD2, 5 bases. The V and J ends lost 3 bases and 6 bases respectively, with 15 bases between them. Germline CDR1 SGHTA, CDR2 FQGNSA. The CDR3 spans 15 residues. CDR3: CASSFRGTRSNEQFF. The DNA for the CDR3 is TGTGCCAGCAGCTTTCGGGGTACTAGATCCAATGAGCAGTTCTTC.

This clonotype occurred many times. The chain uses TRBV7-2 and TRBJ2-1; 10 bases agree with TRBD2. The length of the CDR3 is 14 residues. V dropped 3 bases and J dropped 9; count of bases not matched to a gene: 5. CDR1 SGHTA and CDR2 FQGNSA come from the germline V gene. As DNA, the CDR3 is TGTGCCAGCAGCTTTAGACGGACTAGCGGTGAGCAGTTCTTC. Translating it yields CASSFRRTSGEQFF.

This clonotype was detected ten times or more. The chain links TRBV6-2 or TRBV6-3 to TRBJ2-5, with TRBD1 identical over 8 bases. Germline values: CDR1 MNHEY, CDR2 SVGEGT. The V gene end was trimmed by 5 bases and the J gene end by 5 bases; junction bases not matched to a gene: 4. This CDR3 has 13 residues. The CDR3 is CASSRQGWETQYF. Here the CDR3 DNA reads TGTGCCAGCAGTAGACAGGGGTGGGAGACCCAGTACTTC.

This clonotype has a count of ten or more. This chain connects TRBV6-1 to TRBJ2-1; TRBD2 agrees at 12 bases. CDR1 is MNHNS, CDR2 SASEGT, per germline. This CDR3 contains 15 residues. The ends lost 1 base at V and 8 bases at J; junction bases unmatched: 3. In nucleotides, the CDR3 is TGTGCCAGCAGTGAAGAGGCTAGCGGGAGGGATGAGCAGTTCTTC. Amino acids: CASSEEASGRDEQFF.

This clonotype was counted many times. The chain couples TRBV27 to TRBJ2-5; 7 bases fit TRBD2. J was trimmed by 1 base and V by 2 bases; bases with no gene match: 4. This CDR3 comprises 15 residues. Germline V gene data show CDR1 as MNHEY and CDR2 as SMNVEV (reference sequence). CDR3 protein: CASSLAAGFQETQYF. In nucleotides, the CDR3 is TGTGCCAGCAGTTTAGCAGCGGGATTCCAAGAGACCCAGTACTTC.

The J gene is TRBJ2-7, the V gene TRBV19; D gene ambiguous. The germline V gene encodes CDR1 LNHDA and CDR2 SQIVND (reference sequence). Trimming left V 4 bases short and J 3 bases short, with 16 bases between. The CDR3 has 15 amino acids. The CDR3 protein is CASSSPLTRVYEQYF. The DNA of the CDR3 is TGTGCCAGTAGTAGCCCCCTGACACGAGTCTACGAGCAGTACTTC.

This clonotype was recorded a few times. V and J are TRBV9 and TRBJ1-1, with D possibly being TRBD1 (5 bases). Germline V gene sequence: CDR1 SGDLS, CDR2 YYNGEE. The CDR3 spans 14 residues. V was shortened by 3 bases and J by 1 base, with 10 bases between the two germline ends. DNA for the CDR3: TGTGCCAGCAGCGCCGACGACAGGAACACTGAAGCTTTCTTT. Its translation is CASSADDRNTEAFF.

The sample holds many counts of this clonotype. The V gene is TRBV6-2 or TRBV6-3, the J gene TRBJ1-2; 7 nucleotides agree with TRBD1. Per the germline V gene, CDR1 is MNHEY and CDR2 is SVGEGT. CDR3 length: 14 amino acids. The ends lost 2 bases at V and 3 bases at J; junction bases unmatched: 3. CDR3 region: CASSYPTGHYGYTF. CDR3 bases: TGTGCCAGCAGTTACCCGACAGGGCACTATGGCTACACCTTC.

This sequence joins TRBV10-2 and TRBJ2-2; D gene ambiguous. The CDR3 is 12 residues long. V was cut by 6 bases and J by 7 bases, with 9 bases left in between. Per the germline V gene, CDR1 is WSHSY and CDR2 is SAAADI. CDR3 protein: CASRLGVGELFF. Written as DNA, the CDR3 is TGCGCCAGCAGGCTAGGAGTCGGGGAGCTGTTTTTT.

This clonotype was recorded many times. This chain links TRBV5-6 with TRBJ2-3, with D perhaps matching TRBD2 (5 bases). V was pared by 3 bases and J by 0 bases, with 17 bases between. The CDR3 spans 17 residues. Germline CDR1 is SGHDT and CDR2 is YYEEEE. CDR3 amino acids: CASSSEVMGRSTDTQYF. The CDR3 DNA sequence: TGTGCCAGCAGCTCGGAGGTCATGGGCAGGAGCACAGATACGCAGTATTTT.

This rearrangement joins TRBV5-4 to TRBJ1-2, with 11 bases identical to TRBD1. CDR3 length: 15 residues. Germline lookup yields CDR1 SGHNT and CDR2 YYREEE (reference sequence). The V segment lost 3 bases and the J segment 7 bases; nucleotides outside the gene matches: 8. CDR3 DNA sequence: TGTGCCAGCAGCTCTGGACAGGGGGCCTTTTCTGGCTACACCTTC. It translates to CASSSGQGAFSGYTF. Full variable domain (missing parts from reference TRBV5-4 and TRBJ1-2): ETGVTQSPTHLIKTRGQQVTLRCSSQSGHNTVSWYQQALGQGPQFIFQYYREEENGRGNFPPRFSGLQFPNYSSELNVNALELDDSALYLCASSSGQGAFSGYTFGSGTRLTVV.

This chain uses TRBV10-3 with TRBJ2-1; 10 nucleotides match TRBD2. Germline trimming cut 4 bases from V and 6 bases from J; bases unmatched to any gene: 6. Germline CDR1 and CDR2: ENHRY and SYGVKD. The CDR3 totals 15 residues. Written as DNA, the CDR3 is TGTGCCATCAGTGGATCAGCGGGAGGGCCCAATGAGCAGTTCTTC. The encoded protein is CAISGSAGGPNEQFF.

The CDR3 here is CASSQSRDRGSGELFF. CDR3 DNA: TGTGCCAGCAGCCAATCTCGGGACAGGGGGAGCGGGGAGCTGTTTTTT. The chain is built from TRBV3-1 and TRBJ2-2; 11 positions match TRBD1. In germline, CDR1 is LGHDT, CDR2 YNNKEL (reference sequence). The CDR3 is 16 residues long. J was trimmed by 7 bases and V by 2 bases; bases with no gene match: 6.

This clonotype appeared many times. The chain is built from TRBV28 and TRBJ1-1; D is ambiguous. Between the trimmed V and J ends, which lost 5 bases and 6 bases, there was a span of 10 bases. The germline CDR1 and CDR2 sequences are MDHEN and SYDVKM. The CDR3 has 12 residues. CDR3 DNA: TGTGCCAGCAGTCCCCCAGTAGCTGAAGCTTTCTTT. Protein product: CASSPPVAEAFF.

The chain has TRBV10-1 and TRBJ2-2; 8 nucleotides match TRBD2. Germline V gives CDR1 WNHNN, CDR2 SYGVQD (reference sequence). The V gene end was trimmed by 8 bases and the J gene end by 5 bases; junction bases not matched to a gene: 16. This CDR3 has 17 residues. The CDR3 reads CASGQTNSGKRTGELFF. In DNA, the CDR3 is TGCGCCAGCGGACAAACAAATAGCGGGAAAAGGACCGGGGAGCTGTTTTTT.

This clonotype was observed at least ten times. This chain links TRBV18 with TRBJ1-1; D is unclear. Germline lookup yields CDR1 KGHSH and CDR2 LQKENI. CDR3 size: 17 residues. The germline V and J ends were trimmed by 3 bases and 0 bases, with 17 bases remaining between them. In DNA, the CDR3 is TGTGCCAGCTCACCCCTCTCGACCTCTATGATGAACACTGAAGCTTTCTTT. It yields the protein CASSPLSTSMMNTEAFF.

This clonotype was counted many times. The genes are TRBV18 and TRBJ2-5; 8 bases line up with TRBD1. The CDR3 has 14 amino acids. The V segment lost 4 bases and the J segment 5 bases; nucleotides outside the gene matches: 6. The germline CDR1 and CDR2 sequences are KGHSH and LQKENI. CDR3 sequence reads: CASSRRQGSETQYF. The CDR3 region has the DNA TGTGCCAGCTCACGTCGACAGGGGAGTGAGACCCAGTACTTC.

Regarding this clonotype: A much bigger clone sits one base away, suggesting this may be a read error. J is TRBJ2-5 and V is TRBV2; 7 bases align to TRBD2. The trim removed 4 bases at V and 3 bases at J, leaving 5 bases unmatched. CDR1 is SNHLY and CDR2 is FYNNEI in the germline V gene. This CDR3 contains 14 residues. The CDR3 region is CASSVGRAEETQYF. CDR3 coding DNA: TGTGCCAGCAGTGTGGGGAGGGCCGAAGAGACCCAGTACTTC.

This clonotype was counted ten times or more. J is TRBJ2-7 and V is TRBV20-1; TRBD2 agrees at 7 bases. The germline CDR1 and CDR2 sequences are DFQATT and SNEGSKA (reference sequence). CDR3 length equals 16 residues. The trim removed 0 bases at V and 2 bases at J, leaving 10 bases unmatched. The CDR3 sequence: CSARDRGDYTTYEQYF. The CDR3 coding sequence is TGCAGTGCTAGAGACCGGGGGGACTACACGACCTACGAGCAGTACTTC.

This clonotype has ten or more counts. CDR3: CASSSDGLALEQYF. The CDR3 bases are TGTGCCAGCAGCTCCGACGGACTAGCGTTAGAGCAGTACTTC. The chain joins TRBV7-2 to TRBJ2-7; 9 nucleotides agree with TRBD2. This CDR3 contains 14 residues. Trimming cost V 4 bases and J 7 bases; bases outside gene matches: 8. Germline CDR1 reads SGHTA; CDR2 reads FQGNSA. Full variable domain (outside the CDR3, taken from reference TRBV7-2 and TRBJ2-7): GAGVSQSPSNKVTEKGKDVELRCDPISGHTALYWYRQSLGQGLEFLIYFQGNSAPDKSGLPSDRFSAERTGGSVSTLTIQRTQQEDSAVYLCASSSDGLALEQYFGPGTRLTVT.

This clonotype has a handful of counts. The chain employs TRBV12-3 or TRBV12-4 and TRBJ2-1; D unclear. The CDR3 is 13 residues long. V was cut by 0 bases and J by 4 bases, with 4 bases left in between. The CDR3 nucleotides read TGTGCCAGCAGTTTAGCGACGTACAATGAGCAGTTCTTC. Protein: CASSLATYNEQFF.

The CDR3 DNA follows: TGTGCCAGCAGCTCTAGCGGGAGTTTTACAGATACGCAGTATTTT. Its protein is CASSSSGSFTDTQYF. The chain carries TRBV11-2 and TRBJ2-3; 10 positions agree with TRBD2. With 4 bases clipped from V and 3 bases from J, the junction kept 4 bases outside the gene matches. Germline V CDR1 and CDR2: SGHAT, FQNNGV. The CDR3 consists of 15 residues.

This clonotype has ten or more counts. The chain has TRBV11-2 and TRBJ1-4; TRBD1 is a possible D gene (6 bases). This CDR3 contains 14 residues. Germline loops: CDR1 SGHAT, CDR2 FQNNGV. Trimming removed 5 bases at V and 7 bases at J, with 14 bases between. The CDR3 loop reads CASSRGTWGEKLFF. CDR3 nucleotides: TGTGCCAGCAGCCGCGGGACATGGGGTGAAAAACTGTTTTTT.

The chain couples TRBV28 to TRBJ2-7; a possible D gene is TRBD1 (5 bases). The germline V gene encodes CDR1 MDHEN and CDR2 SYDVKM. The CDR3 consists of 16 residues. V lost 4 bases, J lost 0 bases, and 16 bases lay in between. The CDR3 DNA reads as TGTGCCAGCAGTTATGGTAGTGTAGACAGCTCCTACGAGCAGTACTTC. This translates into CASSYGSVDSSYEQYF.

The CDR3 DNA sequence: TGCGCCAGCAGCCACGCGAACAGGGGTCCCAAAAACATTCAGTACTTC. It codes for CASSHANRGPKNIQYF. V gene TRBV4-1 combines with J gene TRBJ2-4; 7 bases agree with TRBD1. Looked up from germline, CDR1 is MGHRA and CDR2 is YSYEKL. V gave up 3 bases and J gave up 2 bases; unmatched junction bases: 7. CDR3 size: 16 residues.

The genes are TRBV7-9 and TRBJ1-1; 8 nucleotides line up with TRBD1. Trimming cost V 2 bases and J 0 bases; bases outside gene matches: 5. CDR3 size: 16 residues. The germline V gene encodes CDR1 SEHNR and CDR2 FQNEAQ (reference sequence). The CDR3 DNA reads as TGTGCCAGCAGCTTATGGCAGGGGGCGTTGAACACTGAAGCTTTCTTT. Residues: CASSLWQGALNTEAFF.

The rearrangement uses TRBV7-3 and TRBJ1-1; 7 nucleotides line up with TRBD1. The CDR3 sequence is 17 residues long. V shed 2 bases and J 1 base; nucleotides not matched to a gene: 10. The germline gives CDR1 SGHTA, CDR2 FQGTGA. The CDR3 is CASSLHPRGQRNTEAFF. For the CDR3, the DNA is TGTGCCAGCAGCTTACACCCTCGGGGACAGCGGAACACTGAAGCTTTCTTT.

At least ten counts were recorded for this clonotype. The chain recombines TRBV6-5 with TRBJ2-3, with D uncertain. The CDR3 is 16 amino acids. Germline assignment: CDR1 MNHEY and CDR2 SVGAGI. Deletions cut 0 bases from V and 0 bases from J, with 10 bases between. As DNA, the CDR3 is TGTGCCAGCAGTTACTCCTTTACAGCTAGCACAGATACGCAGTATTTT. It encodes CASSYSFTASTDTQYF.